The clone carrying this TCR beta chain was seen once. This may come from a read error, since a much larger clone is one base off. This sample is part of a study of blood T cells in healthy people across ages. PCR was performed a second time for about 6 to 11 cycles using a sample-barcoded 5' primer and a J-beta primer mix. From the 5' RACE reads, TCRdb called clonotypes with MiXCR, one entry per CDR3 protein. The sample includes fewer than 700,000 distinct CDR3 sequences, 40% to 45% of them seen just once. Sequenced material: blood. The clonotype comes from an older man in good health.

Written as DNA, the CDR3 is TGTGCCAGCAGCCATATTAAAGCGGGAGGTCAGGGGGATGCGCAGTATTTT. Its protein is CASSHIKAGGQGDAQYF. The chain couples TRBV7-2 to TRBJ2-3; TRBD2 matches at 9 bases. With V trimmed by 5 bases and J by 10 bases, 19 bases remained unmatched. Germline lookup yields CDR1 SGHTA and CDR2 FQGNSA. This CDR3 spans 17 amino acids.